These T cell receptor beta chains were read from a single sample in a study of blood T cell repertoires in COVID-19. TCRdb keeps only in-frame clones here, not all; method: immunoSEQ multiplex PCR. The repertoire holds 150,000 to 200,000 clones, with around 82% as singletons. The specimen sequenced was PBMCs or T cells enriched from blood (not recorded which). These TCRs come from a woman aged 55-70 years with acute COVID-19. Both conserved end residues are part of each CDR3. A D gene is named only where the DNA matches it firmly. Clone size appears in some rows only: once, few, many, or a class for an expanded clone.

CDR3,DNA,size,J,D,V
CASSYRETTDTQYF,TGTGCCAGCAGCTACCGGGAGACCACAGATACGCAGTATTTT,NA,TRBJ2-3,NA,TRBV13
CASSPLRDSQETQYF,TGTGCCAGCAGCCCCTTACGGGACAGCCAAGAGACCCAGTACTTC,once,TRBJ2-5,TRBD1,TRBV9
CASSLTAGDNQPQHF,TGTGCCAGCAGCTTGACTGCCGGAGACAATCAGCCCCAGCATTTT,NA,TRBJ1-5,NA,TRBV7-2
CASSQGLLSGGDNEQFF,TGCGCCAGCAGCCAAGGTCTCCTTAGCGGGGGGGACAATGAGCAGTTCTTC,once,TRBJ2-1,TRBD2,TRBV4-1
CASSQGLAADTQYF,TGTGCCAGCAGCCAAGGACTAGCAGCAGATACGCAGTATTTT,NA,TRBJ2-3,TRBD2,TRBV5-4
CASSRTLGGYGYTF,TGTGCCAGCAGCCGCACCTTAGGGGGATACGGCTACACCTTC,NA,TRBJ1-2,NA,TRBV7-9
CASSLLGGNRDQPQHF,TGTGCCAGCAGCTTACTGGGCGGGAATCGTGATCAGCCCCAGCATTTT,NA,TRBJ1-5,NA,TRBV7-2
CATSALRGAGYEQFF,TGTGCCACCAGTGCGCTGCGGGGGGCTGGATACGAGCAGTTCTTC,NA,TRBJ2-1,TRBD2,TRBV24-1
CASSEGLRRTDTQYF,TGTGCCAGCTCGGAGGGACTCCGGAGGACAGATACGCAGTATTTT,NA,TRBJ2-3,NA,TRBV18
CASSLSGTNEKLFF,TGCGCCAGCAGCTTGTCAGGGACTAATGAAAAACTGTTTTTT,NA,TRBJ1-4,NA,TRBV5-1
CASSLGQLYGYTF,TGTGCCAGCAGTTTAGGGCAGTTATATGGCTACACCTTC,NA,TRBJ1-2,NA,TRBV12-3/TRBV12-4
CASSEIRGADTGELFF,TGTGCCAGCAGTGAAATCCGGGGGGCTGACACCGGGGAGCTGTTTTTT,NA,TRBJ2-2,NA,TRBV2
CASNQGRAEVTDTQYF,TGTGCCAGCAACCAGGGGAGGGCGGAAGTGACAGATACGCAGTATTTT,NA,TRBJ2-3,NA,TRBV5-4
CASRRDRGLSYEQYF,TGCGCCAGCAGACGGGACAGGGGGCTTTCCTACGAGCAGTACTTC,NA,TRBJ2-7,TRBD1,TRBV5-1
CASRPTAIGYTF,TGTGCCAGCAGACCAACTGCGATCGGCTACACCTTC,few,TRBJ1-2,NA,TRBV7-9
CASSLVGTNEAFF,TGTGCCAGCAGCTTAGTAGGGACAAATGAAGCTTTCTTT,NA,TRBJ1-1,NA,TRBV7-2
CASSLSARTAQGPQYF,TGTGCCAGCAGTTTATCGGCCCGAACAGCACAGGGACCCCAGTACTTC,NA,TRBJ2-5,NA,TRBV27
CATSDWTGDNEQFF,TGTGCCACCAGTGACTGGACAGGAGACAATGAGCAGTTCTTC,NA,TRBJ2-1,TRBD1,TRBV24-1
CASSLALGLAVRETQYF,TGCGCCAGCAGCTTGGCCTTGGGACTAGCGGTTCGAGAGACCCAGTACTTC,NA,TRBJ2-5,TRBD2,TRBV5-1
CASSSSANYGYTF,TGTGCCAGCAGCTCATCAGCTAACTATGGCTACACCTTC,NA,TRBJ1-2,NA,TRBV7-9
CAILTSGLRPNTGELFF,TGTGCCATCCTGACTAGCGGGTTAAGACCGAACACCGGGGAGCTGTTTTTT,NA,TRBJ2-2,TRBD2,TRBV10-3
CASRGATAGYTF,TGTGCCAGCCGGGGGGCTACGGCTGGCTACACCTTC,few,TRBJ1-2,NA,TRBV6-5
CASSRGPGYEQYF,TGTGCCAGCAGTAGGGGCCCGGGCTACGAGCAGTACTTC,few,TRBJ2-7,NA,TRBV6-5